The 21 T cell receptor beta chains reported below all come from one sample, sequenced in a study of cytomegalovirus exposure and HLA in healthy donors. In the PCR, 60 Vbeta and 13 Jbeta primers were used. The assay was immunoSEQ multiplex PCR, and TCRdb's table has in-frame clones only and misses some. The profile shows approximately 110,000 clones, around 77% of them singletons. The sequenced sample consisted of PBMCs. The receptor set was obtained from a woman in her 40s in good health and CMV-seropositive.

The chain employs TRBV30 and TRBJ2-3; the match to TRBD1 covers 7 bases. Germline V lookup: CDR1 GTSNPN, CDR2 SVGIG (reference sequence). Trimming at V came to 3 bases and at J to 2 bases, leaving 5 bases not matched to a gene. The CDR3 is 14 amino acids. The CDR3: CAWRKGALTDTQYF. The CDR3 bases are TGTGCCTGGAGAAAGGGGGCCCTCACAGATACGCAGTATTTT.

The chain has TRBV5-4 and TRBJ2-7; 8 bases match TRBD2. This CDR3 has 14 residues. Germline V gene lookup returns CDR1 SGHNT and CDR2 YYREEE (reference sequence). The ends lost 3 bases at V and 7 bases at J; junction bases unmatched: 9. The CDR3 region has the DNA TGTGCCAGCAGCTCCCCGGGACTAGTAGGGGAGCAGTACTTC. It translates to CASSSPGLVGEQYF.

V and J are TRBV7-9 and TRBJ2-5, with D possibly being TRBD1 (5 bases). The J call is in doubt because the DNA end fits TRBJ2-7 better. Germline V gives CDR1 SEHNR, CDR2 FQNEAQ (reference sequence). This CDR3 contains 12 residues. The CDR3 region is CASSGAQREQYF. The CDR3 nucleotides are TGTGCCAGCAGCGGGGCACAGCGCGAGCAGTACTTC.

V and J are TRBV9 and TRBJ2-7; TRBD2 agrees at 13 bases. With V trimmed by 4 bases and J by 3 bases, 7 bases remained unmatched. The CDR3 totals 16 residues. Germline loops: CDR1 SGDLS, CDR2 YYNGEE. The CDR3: CASSPGLAGIGYEQYF. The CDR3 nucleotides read TGTGCCAGCAGCCCGGGACTAGCGGGAATCGGCTACGAGCAGTACTTC.

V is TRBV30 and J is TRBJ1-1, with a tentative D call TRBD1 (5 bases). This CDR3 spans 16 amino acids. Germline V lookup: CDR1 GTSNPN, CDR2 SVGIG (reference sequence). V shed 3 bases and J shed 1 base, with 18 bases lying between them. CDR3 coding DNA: TGTGCCTGGAGCCCCTTGGGGCCCCAAAGGAACACTGAAGCTTTCTTT. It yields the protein CAWSPLGPQRNTEAFF.

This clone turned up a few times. CDR3 bases: TGTGCCAGCAACATCCTAGCGGGGTACAATGAGCAGTTCTTC. Translation gives CASNILAGYNEQFF. The chain recombines TRBV7-2 with TRBJ2-1; 9 nucleotides align to TRBD2. With V trimmed by 7 bases and J by 4 bases, 5 bases remained unmatched. Germline CDR1 reads SGHTA; CDR2 reads FQGNSA. The CDR3 is 14 residues long.

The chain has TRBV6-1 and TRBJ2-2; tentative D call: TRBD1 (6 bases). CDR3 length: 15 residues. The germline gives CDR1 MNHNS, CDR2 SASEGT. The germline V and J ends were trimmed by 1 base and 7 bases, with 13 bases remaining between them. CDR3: CASSEEGHANGELFF. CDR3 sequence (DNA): TGTGCCAGCAGTGAAGAGGGACACGCTAACGGGGAGCTGTTTTTT.

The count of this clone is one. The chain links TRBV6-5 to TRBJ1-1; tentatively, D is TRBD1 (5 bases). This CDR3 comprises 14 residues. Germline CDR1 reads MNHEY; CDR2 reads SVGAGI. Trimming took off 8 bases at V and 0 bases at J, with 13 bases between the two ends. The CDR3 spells CASGSGIMNTEAFF. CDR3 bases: TGTGCCAGCGGCTCAGGGATTATGAACACTGAAGCTTTCTTT.

The DNA for the CDR3 is TGTGCCAGTAGTATAGAGGGGGCCTCTGAAGCTTTCTTT. This encodes CASSIEGASEAFF. The chain joins TRBV19 to TRBJ1-1, with D perhaps matching TRBD1 (6 bases). V was trimmed by 0 bases and J by 6 bases, leaving 8 bases between them. Germline assignment: CDR1 LNHDA and CDR2 SQIVND (reference sequence). This CDR3 comprises 13 residues.

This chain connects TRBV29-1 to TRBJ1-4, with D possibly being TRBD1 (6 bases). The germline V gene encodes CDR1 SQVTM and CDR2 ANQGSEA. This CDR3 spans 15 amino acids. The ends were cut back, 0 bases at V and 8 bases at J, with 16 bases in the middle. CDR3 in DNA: TGCAGCGTTGAAGATCCGGCAGGGGCTCGGGAAAAACTGTTTTTT. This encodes CSVEDPAGAREKLFF.

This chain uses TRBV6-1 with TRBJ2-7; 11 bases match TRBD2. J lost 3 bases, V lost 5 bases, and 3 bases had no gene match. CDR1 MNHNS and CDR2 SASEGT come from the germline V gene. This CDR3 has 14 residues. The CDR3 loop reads CASSLGLADYEQYF. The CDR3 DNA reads TGTGCCAGCAGTCTGGGACTAGCGGACTACGAGCAGTACTTC.

The CDR3, as DNA: TGTGCCAGCAGTTTCGGGGATACGCAGTATTTT. This gives the protein CASSFGDTQYF. This sequence joins TRBV28 and TRBJ2-3; D gene uncertain. CDR3 size: 11 residues. Between the trimmed V and J ends, which lost 3 bases and 6 bases, there was a span of 4 bases. Germline CDR1 reads MDHEN; CDR2 reads SYDVKM.

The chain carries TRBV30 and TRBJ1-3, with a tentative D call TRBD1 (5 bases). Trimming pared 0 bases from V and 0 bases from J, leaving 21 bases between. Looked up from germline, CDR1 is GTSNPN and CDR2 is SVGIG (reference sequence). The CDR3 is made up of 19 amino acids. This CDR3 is CAWSVSQTWGPSSGNTIYF. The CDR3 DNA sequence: TGTGCCTGGAGTGTATCGCAGACATGGGGCCCGAGCTCTGGAAACACCATATATTTT. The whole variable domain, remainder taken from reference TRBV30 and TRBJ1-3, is SQTIHQWPATLVQPVGSPLSLECTVEGTSNPNLYWYRQAAGRGLQLLFYSVGIGQISSEVPQNLSASRPQDRQFILSSKKLLLSDSGFYLCAWSVSQTWGPSSGNTIYFGEGSWLTVV.

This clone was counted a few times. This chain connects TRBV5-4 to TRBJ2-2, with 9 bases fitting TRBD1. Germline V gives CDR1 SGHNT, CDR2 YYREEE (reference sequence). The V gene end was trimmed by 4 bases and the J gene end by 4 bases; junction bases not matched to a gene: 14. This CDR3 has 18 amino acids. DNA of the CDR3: TGTGCCAGCAGCGACACGCCGTGGGGACAGGGTATCACCGGGGAGCTGTTTTTT. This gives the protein CASSDTPWGQGITGELFF. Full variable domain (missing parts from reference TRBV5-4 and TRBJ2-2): ETGVTQSPTHLIKTRGQQVTLRCSSQSGHNTVSWYQQALGQGPQFIFQYYREEENGRGNFPPRFSGLQFPNYSSELNVNALELDDSALYLCASSDTPWGQGITGELFFGEGSRLTVL.

The CDR3 loop is CASSSTTGVSQPQHF. CDR3 bases: TGTGCCAGCAGTTCCACGACAGGGGTAAGCCAGCCCCAGCATTTT. V is TRBV28 and J is TRBJ1-5; 8 nucleotides align to TRBD1. This CDR3 region has 15 residues. Germline-derived CDR1 and CDR2 are MDHEN and SYDVKM. Germline trimming cut 4 bases from V and 7 bases from J; bases unmatched to any gene: 9.

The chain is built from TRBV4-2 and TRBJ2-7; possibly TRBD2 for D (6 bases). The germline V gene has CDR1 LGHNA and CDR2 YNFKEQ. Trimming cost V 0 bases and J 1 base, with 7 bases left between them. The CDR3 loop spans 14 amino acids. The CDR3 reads CASSQDRGSYEQYF. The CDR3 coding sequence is TGTGCCAGCAGCCAAGATCGGGGGTCCTACGAGCAGTACTTC.

The CDR3 DNA reads TGCGCCAGCAGCCAAGGGACTAGCGGGAGGGAATACGAGCAGTACTTC. Translating it yields CASSQGTSGREYEQYF. The rearrangement uses TRBV4-1 and TRBJ2-7, with TRBD2 matching 15 bases. Germline CDR1 and CDR2: MGHRA and YSYEKL. Trimming at V came to 1 base and at J to 4 bases, leaving 2 bases not matched to a gene. This CDR3 contains 16 residues.

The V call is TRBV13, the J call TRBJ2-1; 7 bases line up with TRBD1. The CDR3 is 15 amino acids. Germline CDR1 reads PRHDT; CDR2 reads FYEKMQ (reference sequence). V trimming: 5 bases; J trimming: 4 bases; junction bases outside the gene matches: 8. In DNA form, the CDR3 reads TGTGCCAGCAGCCCTGGGGACAGCCATTACAATGAGCAGTTCTTC. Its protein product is CASSPGDSHYNEQFF.

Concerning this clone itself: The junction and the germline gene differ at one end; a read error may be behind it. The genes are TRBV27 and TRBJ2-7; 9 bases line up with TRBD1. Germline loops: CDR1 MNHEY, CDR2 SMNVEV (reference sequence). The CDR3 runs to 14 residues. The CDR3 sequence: CASSPYRGQYGQYF. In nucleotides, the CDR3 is TGTGCCAGCAGTCCATACAGGGGGCAGTACGGGCAGTACTTC.

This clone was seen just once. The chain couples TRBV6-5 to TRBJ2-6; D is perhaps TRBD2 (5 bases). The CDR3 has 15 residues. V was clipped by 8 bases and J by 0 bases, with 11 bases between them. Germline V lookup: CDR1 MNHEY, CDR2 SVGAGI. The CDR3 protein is CASFGGVSGANVLTF. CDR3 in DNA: TGTGCCAGCTTCGGAGGAGTCTCTGGGGCCAACGTCCTGACTTTC.

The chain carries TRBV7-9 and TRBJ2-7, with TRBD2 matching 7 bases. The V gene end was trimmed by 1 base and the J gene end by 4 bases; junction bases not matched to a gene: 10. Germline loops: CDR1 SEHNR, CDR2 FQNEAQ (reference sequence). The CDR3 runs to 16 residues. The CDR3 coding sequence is TGTGCCAGCAGCTTAGGGGTCACTAGCGACCCATACGAGCAGTACTTC. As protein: CASSLGVTSDPYEQYF. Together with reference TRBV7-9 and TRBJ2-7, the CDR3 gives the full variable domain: DTGVSQNPRHKITKRGQNVTFRCDPISEHNRLYWYRQTLGQGPEFLTYFQNEAQLEKSRLLSDRFSAERPKGSFSTLEIQRTEQGDSAMYLCASSLGVTSDPYEQYFGPGTRLTVT.